This T cell receptor (beta chain) was found in a study of vaccination effects on CD4 cells after COVID-19. Across the study: Post-vaccine sampling occurred a median 72 days after the second dose.

The protocol was immunoSEQ multiplex PCR, while the TCRdb copy is restricted to in-frame clones and leaves out a portion. The sample includes some 69,000 clones, around 70% seen only once; the top ten take 1.5% to 1.8%. Antigen-specific CD4+ T cells were expanded with viral peptide pools in the ViraFEST assay before sequencing. Scientists isolated CD4+ T cells after a roughly nine-day culture period ended. Two doses of BNT162b2 or mRNA-1273 vaccine were administered to participants. Details on this clone: As yet, its antigen is unknown.

The CDR3 is 16 amino acids. The clonotype was recovered from a human donor who received a COVID-19 vaccine. Material: CD4+ T cells from PBMCs cultured with HCoV-229E spike peptides, obtained after COVID-19 vaccination. The gene calls are TRBV21-1 and TRBJ2-7; the table's D call TRBD1 went unverified against the DNA. TRBV21-1 is a known pseudogene. CDR3 nucleotide sequence: TGTGCCAGCAGCAAAAATAGGACAGAAACAAACTACGAGCAGTACGTC. Encoded protein: CASSKNRTETNYEQYV.